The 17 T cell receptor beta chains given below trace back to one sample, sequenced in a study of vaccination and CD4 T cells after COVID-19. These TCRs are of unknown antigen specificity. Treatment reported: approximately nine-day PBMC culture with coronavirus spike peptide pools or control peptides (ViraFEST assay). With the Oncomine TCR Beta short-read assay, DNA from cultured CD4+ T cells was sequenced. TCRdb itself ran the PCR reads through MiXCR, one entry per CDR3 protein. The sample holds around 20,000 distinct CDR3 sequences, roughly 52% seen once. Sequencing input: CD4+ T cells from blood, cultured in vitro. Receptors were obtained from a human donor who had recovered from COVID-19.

The CDR3 DNA reads as TGTGCCAGCAGTGAATATGAAAACTATGGCTACACCTTC. This sequence encodes CASSEYENYGYTF. This chain links TRBV25-1 with TRBJ1-2; no firm D call. Per the germline V gene, CDR1 is MGHDK and CDR2 is SYGVNS. The CDR3 covers 13 residues. Trimming took off 0 bases at V and 2 bases at J, with 4 bases between the two ends.

CDR3 DNA: TGTGCCAGCAGCTTACTCGGACTAGAGACCCAGTACTTC. Protein sequence: CASSLLGLETQYF. The chain employs TRBV11-3 and TRBJ2-5, with D perhaps matching TRBD2 (5 bases). The CDR3 sequence is 13 residues long. CDR1 is SGHNT, CDR2 YENEEA, per germline. Trimming stripped 2 bases from V and 4 bases from J, with 8 bases between.

The CDR3 nucleotides read TGTGCCAGCATCCTGGGGTCCCCCCACACCGGGGAGCTGTTTTTT. As protein: CASILGSPHTGELFF. The chain combines TRBV7-3 with TRBJ2-2; D is unresolved. The CDR3 is 15 residues long. Germline lookup yields CDR1 SGHTA and CDR2 FQGTGA. The V end was cut by 7 bases, the J end by 3 bases, with 15 bases between.

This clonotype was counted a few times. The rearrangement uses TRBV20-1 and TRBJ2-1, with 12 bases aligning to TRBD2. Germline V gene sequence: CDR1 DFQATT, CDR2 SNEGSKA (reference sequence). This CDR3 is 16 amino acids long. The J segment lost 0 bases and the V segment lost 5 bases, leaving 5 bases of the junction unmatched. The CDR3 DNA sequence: TGCAGTGCTCGAAGACTAGCGGGAGTCTCCTACAATGAGCAGTTCTTC. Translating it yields CSARRLAGVSYNEQFF.

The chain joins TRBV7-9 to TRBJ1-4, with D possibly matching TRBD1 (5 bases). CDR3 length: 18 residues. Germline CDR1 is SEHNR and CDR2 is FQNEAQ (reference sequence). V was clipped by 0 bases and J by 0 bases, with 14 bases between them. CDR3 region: CASSLAQGGGATNEKLFF. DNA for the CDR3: TGTGCCAGCAGCTTAGCGCAAGGCGGAGGGGCAACTAATGAAAAACTGTTTTTT.

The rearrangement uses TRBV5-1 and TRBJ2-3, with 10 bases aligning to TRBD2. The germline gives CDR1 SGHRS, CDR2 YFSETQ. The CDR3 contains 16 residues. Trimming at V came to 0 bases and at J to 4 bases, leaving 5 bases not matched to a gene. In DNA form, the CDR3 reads TGCGCCAGCAGCTTGGCTCTAGCGGGAGATGCAGATACGCAGTATTTT. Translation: CASSLALAGDADTQYF.

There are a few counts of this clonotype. CDR3 region: CATSDNGQGFGGNTIYF. CDR3 nucleotide sequence: TGTGCCACCAGTGACAACGGACAGGGGTTTGGTGGAAACACCATATATTTT. The chain carries TRBV24-1 and TRBJ1-3; 9 nucleotides line up with TRBD1. V shed 4 bases and J 3 bases; nucleotides not matched to a gene: 9. CDR3 length: 17 residues. Germline V gene data show CDR1 as KGHDR and CDR2 as SFDVKD.

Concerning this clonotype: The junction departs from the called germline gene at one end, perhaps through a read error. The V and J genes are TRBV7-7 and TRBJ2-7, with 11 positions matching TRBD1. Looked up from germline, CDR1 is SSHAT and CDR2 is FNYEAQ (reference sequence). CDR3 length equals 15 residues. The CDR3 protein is CASSLGTGGSYEQYF. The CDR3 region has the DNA TGTGCTAGCAGCTTGGGGACAGGGGGCTCCTACGAGCAGTACTTC.

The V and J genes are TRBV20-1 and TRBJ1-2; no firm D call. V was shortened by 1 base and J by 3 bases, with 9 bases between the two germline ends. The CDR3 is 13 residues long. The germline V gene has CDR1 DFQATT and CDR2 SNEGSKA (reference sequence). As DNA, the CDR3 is TGCAGTGCTAGAGTTAGTAGTCACTATGGCTACACCTTC. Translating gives CSARVSSHYGYTF.

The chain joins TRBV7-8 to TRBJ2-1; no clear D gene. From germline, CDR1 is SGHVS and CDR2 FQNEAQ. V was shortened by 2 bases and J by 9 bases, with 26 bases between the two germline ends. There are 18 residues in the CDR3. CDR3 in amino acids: CASSLLFLRLDGVGEQFF. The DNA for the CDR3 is TGTGCCAGCAGCTTATTGTTCCTCCGCCTAGATGGAGTTGGTGAGCAGTTCTTC.

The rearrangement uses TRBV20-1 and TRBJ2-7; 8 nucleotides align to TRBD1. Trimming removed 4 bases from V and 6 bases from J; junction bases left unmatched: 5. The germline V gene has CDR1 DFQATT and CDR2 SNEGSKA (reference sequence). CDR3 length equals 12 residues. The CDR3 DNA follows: TGCAGTGCTAAGAGGACAGGGTCCGAGCAGTACTTC. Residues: CSAKRTGSEQYF.

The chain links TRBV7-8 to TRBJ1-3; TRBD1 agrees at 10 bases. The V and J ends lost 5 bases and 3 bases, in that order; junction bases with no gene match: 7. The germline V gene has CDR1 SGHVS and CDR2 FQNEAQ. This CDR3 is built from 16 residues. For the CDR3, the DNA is TGTGCCAGCAGCCCGGGGACAGGGGACGTTGGAAACACCATATATTTT. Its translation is CASSPGTGDVGNTIYF.

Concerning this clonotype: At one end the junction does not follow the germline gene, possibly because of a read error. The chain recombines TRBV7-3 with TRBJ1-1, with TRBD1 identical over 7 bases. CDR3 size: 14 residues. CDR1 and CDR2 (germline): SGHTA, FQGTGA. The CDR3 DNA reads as TGTGCCACCAGCTACAGGGGAACGGACACTGAAGCTTTCTTT. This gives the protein CATSYRGTDTEAFF.

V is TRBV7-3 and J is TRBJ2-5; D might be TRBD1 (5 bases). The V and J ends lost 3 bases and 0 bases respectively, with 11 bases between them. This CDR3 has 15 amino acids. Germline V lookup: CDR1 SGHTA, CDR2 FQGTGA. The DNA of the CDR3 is TGTGCCAGCAGCTTGTCCCCAGGGAACCAAGAGACCCAGTACTTC. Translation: CASSLSPGNQETQYF.

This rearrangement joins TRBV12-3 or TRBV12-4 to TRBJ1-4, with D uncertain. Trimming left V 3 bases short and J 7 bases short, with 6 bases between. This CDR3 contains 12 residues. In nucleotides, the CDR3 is TGTGCCAGCAGTTTTGTTAGTGAAAAACTGTTTTTT. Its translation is CASSFVSEKLFF.

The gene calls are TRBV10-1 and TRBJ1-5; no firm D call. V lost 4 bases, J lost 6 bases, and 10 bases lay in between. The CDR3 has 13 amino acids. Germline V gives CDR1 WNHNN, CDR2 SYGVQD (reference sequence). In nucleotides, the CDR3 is TGCGCCAGCAGTGCCGCCGATGGTCAGCCCCAGCATTTT. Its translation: CASSAADGQPQHF.

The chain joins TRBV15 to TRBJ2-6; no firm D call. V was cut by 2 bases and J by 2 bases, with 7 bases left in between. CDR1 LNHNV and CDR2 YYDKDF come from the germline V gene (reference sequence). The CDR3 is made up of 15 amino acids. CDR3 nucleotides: TGTGCCACCAGCAGAAGGGCGGCTGGGGCCAACGTCCTGACTTTC. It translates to CATSRRAAGANVLTF.